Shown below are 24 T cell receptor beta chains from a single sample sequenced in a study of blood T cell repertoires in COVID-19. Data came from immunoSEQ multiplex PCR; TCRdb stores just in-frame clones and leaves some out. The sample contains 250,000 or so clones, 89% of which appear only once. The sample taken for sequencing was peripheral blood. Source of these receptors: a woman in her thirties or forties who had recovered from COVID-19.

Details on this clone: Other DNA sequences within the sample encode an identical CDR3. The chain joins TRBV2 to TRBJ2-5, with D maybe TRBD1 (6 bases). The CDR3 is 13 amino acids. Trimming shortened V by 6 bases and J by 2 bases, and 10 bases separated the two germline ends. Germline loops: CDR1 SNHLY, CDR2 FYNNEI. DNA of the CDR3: TGTGCCAGCAGAAGGACAGTTCAAGAGACCCAGTACTTC. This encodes CASRRTVQETQYF.

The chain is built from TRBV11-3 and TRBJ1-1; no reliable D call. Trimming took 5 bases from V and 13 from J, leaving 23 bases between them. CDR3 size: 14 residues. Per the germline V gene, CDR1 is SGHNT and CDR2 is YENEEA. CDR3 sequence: CASSTSGQYALLFF. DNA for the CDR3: TGTGCCAGCAGCACCAGCGGGCAGTATGCCTTACTTTTCTTT.

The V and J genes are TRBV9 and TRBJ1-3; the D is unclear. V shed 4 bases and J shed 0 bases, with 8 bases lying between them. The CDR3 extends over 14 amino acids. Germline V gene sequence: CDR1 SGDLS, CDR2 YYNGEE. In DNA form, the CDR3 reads TGTGCCAGCAGCACAGAGAGCTCTGGAAACACCATATATTTT. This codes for CASSTESSGNTIYF.

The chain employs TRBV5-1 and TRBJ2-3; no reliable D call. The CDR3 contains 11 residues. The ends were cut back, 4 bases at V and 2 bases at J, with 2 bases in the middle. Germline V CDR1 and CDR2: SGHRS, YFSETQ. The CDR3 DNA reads TGCGCCAGCAGCCTCACAGATACGCAGTATTTT. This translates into CASSLTDTQYF.

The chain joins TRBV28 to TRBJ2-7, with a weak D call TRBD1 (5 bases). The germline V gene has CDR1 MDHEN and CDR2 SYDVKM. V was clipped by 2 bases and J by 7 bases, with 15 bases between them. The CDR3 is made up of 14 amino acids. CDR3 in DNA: TGTGCCAGCAGTTTACAGGGATACAGTTCGGAGCAGTACTTC. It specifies CASSLQGYSSEQYF.

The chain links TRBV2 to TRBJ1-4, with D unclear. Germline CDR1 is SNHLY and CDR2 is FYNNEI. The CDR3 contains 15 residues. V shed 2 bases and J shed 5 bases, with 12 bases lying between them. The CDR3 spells CASSENWASNEKLFF. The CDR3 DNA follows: TGTGCCAGCAGTGAAAATTGGGCCTCAAATGAAAAACTGTTTTTT.

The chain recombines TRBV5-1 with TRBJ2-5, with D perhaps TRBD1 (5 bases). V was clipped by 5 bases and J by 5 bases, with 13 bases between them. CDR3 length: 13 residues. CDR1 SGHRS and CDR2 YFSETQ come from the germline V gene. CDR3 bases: TGCGCCAGCAGGAAAAACGCAGGGGAGACCCAGTACTTC. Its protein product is CASRKNAGETQYF.

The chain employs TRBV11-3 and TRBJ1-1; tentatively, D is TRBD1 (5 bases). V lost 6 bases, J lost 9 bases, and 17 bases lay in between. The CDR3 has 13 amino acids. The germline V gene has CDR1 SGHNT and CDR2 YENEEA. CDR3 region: CASSLQDDDQAFF. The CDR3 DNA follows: TGTGCCAGCAGTCTACAGGACGATGACCAAGCTTTCTTT. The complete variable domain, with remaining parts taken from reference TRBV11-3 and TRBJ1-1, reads EAGVVQSPRYKIIEKKQPVAFWCNPISGHNTLYWYLQNLGQGPELLIRYENEEAVDDSQLPKDRFSAERLKGVDSTLKIQPAELGDSAVYLCASSLQDDDQAFFGQGTRLTVV.

CDR3 sequence (DNA): TGTGCCAGCAGCCAAAAGGACATTTCTCCAACTAATGAAAAACTGTTTTTT. It translates to CASSQKDISPTNEKLFF. The chain employs TRBV3-1 (or the pseudogene TRBV3-2) and TRBJ1-4; a possible D gene is TRBD1 (5 bases). Germline V gives CDR1 LGHDT, CDR2 YNNKEL (reference sequence). The CDR3 totals 17 residues. V lost 2 bases to trimming and J lost 0 bases, with 13 bases between them.

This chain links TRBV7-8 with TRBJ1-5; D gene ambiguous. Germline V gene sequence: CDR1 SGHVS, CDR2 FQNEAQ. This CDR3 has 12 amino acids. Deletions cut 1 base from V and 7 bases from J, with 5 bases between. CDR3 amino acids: CASSLVYQPQHF. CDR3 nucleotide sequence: TGTGCCAGCAGCTTAGTCTACCAGCCCCAGCATTTT.

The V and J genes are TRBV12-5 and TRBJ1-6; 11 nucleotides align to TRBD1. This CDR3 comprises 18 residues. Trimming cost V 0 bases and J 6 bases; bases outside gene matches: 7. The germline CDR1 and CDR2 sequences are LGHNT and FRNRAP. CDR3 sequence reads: CASGLVLGQGDVNSPLHF. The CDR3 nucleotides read TGTGCTAGTGGTTTGGTTTTGGGACAGGGGGACGTTAATTCACCCCTCCACTTT.

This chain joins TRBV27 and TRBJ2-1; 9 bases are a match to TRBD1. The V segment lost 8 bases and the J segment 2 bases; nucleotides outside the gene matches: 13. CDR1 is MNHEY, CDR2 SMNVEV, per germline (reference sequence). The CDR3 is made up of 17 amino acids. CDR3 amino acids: CASGQPTGTGPYNEQFF. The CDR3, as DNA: TGTGCCAGCGGACAGCCAACCGGGACAGGGCCCTACAATGAGCAGTTCTTC.

The CDR3 is CASSARDSLNEKLFF. In DNA form, the CDR3 reads TGTGCCAGTAGCGCACGGGACAGCTTAAATGAAAAACTGTTTTTT. V is TRBV19 and J is TRBJ1-4; 7 nucleotides align to TRBD1. The CDR3 has 15 residues. The germline V gene encodes CDR1 LNHDA and CDR2 SQIVND (reference sequence). J gave up 5 bases and V 6 bases, and 9 bases lay outside the gene matches.

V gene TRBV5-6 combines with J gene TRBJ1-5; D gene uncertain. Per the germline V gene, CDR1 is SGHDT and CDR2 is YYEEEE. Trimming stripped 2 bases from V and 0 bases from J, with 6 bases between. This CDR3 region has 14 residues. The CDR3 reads CASSFSYSNQPQHF. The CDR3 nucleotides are TGTGCCAGCAGCTTCTCGTATAGCAATCAGCCCCAGCATTTT.

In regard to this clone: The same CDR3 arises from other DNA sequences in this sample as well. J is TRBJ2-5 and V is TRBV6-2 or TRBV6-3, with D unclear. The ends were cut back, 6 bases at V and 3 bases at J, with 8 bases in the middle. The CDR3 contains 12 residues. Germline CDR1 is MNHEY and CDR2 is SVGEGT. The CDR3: CASSLGEETQYF. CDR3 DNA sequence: TGTGCCAGCAGCTTAGGAGAAGAGACCCAGTACTTC.

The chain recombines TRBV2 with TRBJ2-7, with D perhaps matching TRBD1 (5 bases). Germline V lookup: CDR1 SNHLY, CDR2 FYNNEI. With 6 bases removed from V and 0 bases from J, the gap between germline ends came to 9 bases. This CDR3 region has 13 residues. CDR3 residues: CASRAGPSYEQYV. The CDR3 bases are TGTGCCAGCAGGGCAGGGCCCTCCTACGAGCAGTACGTC.

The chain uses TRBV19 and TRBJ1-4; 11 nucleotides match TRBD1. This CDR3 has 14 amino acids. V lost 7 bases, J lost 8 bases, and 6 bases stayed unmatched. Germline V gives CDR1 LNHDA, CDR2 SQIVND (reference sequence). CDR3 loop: CASKPGQGVEKLFF. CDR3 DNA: TGTGCCAGTAAGCCGGGACAGGGGGTAGAAAAACTGTTTTTT.

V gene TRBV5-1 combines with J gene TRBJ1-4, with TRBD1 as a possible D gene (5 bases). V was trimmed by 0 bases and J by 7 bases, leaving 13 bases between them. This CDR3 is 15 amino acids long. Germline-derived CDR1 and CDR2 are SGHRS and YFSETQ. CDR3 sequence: CASSLEPLGGEKLFF. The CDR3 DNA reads TGCGCCAGCAGCTTGGAACCTCTGGGGGGTGAAAAACTGTTTTTT. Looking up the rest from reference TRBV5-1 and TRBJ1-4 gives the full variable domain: KAGVTQTPRYLIKTRGQQVTLSCSPISGHRSVSWYQQTPGQGLQFLFEYFSETQRNKGNFPGRFSGRQFSNSRSEMNVSTLELGDSALYLCASSLEPLGGEKLFFGSGTQLSVL.

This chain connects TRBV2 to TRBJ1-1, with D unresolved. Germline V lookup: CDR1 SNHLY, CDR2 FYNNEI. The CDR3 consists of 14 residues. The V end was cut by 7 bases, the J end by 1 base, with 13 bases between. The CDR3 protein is CASTTAPTNTEAFF. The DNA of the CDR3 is TGTGCCAGCACCACAGCTCCAACGAACACTGAAGCTTTCTTT.

CDR3 nucleotide sequence: TGTGCCAGCAGCTCTTTCCAAGAGACCCAGTACTTC. Translation gives CASSSFQETQYF. The V and J genes are TRBV7-2 and TRBJ2-5; no firm D call. Looked up from germline, CDR1 is SGHTA and CDR2 is FQGNSA. The CDR3 spans 12 residues. Trimming removed 4 bases from V and 1 base from J, with 4 bases in between. Full variable domain (remainder filled in from reference TRBV7-2 and TRBJ2-5): GAGVSQSPSNKVTEKGKDVELRCDPISGHTALYWYRQSLGQGLEFLIYFQGNSAPDKSGLPSDRFSAERTGGSVSTLTIQRTQQEDSAVYLCASSSFQETQYFGPGTRLLVL.

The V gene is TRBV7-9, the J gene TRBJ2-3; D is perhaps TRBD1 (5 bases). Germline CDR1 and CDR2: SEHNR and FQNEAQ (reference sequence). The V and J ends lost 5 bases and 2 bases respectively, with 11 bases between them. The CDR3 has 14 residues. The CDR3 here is CASSHLTDTDTQYF. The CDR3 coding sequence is TGTGCCAGCAGCCACCTGACAGACACAGATACGCAGTATTTT.

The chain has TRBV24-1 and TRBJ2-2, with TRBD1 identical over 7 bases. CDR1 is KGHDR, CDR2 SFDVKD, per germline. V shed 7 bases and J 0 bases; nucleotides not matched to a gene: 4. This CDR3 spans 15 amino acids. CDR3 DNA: TGTGCCACCAGGGCCGGGACAGCGAACACCGGGGAGCTGTTTTTT. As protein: CATRAGTANTGELFF.

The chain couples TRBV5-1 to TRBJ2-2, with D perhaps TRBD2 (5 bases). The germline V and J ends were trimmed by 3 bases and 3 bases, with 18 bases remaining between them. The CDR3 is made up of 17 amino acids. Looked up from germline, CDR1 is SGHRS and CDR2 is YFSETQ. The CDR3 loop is CASSSITGGQHTGELFF. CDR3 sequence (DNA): TGCGCCAGCAGCTCGATTACTGGCGGGCAGCACACCGGGGAGCTGTTTTTT.

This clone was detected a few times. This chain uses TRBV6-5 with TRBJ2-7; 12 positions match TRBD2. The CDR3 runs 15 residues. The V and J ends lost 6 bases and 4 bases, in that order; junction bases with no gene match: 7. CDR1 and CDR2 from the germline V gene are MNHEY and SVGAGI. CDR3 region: CASRSSSGRDYEQYV. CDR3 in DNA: TGTGCCAGCAGATCCTCTAGCGGGAGGGATTACGAGCAGTACGTC.